Sequencing of this T cell receptor (beta chain) was carried out in a study of blood T cell repertoires in COVID-19. The wider study: T cells, B-cell-depleted T cells, or PBMCs provided the cDNA or gDNA that served as material.

TCRdb keeps only in-frame clones here, not all; method: immunoSEQ multiplex PCR. Counted here are fewer than 700,000 clones, about 89% occurring once; the ten biggest clones make up less than 9%. This TCR derives from a woman aged 50 to 60 with COVID-19, enrolled during active disease. Input material: peripheral blood.

The CDR3: CASSFGGNSYEQYF. CDR3 sequence (DNA): TGTGCCAGCAGCTTCGGGGGGAATTCATACGAGCAGTACTTC. The J gene is TRBJ2-7, the V gene TRBV11-3; 7 nucleotides agree with TRBD2. Trimming cost V 3 bases and J 4 bases; bases outside gene matches: 6. CDR1 SGHNT and CDR2 YENEEA come from the germline V gene. The CDR3 runs to 14 residues.